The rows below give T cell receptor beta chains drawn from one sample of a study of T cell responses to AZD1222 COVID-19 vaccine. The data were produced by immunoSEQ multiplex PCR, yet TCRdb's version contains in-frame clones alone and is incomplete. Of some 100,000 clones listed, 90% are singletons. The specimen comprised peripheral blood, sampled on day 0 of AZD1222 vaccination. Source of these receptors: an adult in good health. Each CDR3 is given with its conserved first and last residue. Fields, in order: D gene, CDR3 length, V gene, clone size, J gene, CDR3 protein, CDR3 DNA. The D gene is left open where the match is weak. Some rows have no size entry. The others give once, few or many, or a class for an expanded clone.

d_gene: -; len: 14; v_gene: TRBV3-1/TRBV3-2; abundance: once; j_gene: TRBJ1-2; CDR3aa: CASSQPGHNFYYTF; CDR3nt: TGTGCCAGCAGCCAACCGGGACACAACTTTTACTACACCTTC
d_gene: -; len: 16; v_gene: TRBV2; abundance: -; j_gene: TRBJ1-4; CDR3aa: CASSEGLGPVNEKLFF; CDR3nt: TGTGCCAGCAGTGAAGGTCTGGGGCCGGTTAATGAAAAACTGTTTTTT
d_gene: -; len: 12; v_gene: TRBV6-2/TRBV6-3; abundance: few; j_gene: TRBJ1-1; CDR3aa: CASSGFSGAAFF; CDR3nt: TGTGCCAGCAGCGGGTTTAGCGGGGCTGCTTTCTTT
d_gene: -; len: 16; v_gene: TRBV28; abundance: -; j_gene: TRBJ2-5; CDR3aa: CASSFLAGEVQETQYF; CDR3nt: TGTGCCAGCAGTTTTCTGGCAGGGGAGGTTCAAGAGACCCAGTACTTC
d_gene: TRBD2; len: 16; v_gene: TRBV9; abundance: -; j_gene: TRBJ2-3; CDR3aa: CASSVSAGGVTDTQYF; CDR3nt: TGTGCCAGCAGCGTTTCGGCGGGGGGGGTCACAGATACGCAGTATTTT
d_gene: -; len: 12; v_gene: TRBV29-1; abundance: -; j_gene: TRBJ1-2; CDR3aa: CSVDGGTYGYTF; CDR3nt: TGCAGCGTTGACGGGGGGACCTATGGCTACACCTTC
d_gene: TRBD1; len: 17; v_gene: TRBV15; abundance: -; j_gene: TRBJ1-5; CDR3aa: CATSRDFARGSNQPQHF; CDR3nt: TGTGCCACCAGCAGAGATTTCGCCAGGGGGAGCAATCAGCCCCAGCATTTT
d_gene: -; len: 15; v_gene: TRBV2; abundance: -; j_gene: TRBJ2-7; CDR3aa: CASSQARNPSYEQYF; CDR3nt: TGTGCCAGCAGTCAAGCCCGAAACCCTTCCTACGAGCAGTACTTC
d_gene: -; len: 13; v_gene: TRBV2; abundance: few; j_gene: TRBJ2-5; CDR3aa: CASSEALRETQYF; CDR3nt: TGTGCCAGCAGTGAAGCGCTCCGGGAGACCCAGTACTTC
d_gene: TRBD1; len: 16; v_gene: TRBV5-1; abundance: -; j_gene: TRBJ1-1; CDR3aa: CASSLVAGGKDTEAFF; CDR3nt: TGCGCCAGCAGCTTGGTGGCAGGGGGCAAGGACACTGAAGCTTTCTTT
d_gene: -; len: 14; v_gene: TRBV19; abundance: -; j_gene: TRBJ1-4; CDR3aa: CASSTSGEEEKLFF; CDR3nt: TGTGCCAGTAGTACTTCAGGGGAGGAAGAAAAACTGTTTTTT
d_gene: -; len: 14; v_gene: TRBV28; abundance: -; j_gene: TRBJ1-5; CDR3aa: CASEGDRRNQPQHF; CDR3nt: TGTGCCAGCGAGGGGGATCGGCGCAATCAGCCCCAGCATTTT
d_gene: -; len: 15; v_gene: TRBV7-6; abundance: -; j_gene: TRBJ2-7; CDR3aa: CASSLARYGDYEQYF; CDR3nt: TGTGCCAGCAGCTTAGCGCGGTATGGAGACTACGAGCAGTACTTC
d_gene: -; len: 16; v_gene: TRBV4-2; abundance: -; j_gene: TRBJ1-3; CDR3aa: CASSTSPDGSGNTIYF; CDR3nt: TGTGCCAGCAGCACTTCTCCGGACGGTTCTGGAAACACCATATATTTT
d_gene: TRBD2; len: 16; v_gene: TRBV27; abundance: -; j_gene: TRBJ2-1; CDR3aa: CASSLYRDYVTREQFF; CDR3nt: TGTGCCAGCAGTTTATATCGGGACTATGTGACGCGCGAGCAGTTCTTC
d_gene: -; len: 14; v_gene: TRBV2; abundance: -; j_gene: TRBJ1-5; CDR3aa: CASSASGVNQPQHF; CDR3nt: TGTGCCAGCAGTGCTAGTGGTGTCAATCAGCCCCAGCATTTT
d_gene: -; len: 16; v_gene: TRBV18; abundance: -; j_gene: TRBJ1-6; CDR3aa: CASSPAGGTKNPPLHF; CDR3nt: TGTGCCAGCTCACCCGCCGGGGGGACCAAGAATCCACCCCTCCACTTT
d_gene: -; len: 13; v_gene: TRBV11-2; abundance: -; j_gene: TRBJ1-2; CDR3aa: CASSPLSNYGYTF; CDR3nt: TGTGCCAGCAGCCCTCTCTCAAACTATGGCTACACCTTC
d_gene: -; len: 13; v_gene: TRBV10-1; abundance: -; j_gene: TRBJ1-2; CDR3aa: CASSPDRFYGYTF; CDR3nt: TGCGCCAGCAGCCCTGACAGGTTCTATGGCTACACCTTC
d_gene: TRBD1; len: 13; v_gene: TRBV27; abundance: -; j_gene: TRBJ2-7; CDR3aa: CASRLGQSYEQYF; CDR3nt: TGTGCCAGCAGGCTGGGACAGAGCTACGAGCAGTACTTC
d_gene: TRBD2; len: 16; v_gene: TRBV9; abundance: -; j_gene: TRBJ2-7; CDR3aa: CASSPVAGGASSEQYF; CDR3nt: TGTGCCAGCAGCCCAGTTGCGGGGGGCGCGTCCTCCGAGCAGTACTTC
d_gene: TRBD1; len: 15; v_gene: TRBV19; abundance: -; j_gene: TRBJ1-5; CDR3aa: CASIFQGGSNQPQHF; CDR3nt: TGTGCCAGTATTTTCCAGGGGGGCAGCAATCAGCCCCAGCATTTT
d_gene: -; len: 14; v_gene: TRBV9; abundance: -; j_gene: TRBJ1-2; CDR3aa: CASSPGAANYGYTF; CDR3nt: TGTGCCAGCAGCCCAGGGGCGGCTAACTATGGCTACACCTTC
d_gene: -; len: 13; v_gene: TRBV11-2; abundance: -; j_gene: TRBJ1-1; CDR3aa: CASRRQGDTEAFF; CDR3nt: TGTGCCAGCCGCAGGCAGGGAGACACTGAAGCTTTCTTT
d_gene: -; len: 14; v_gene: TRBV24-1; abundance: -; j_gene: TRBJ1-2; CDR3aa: CATSDPGHNYGYTF; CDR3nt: TGTGCCACCAGTGATCCTGGACACAACTATGGCTACACCTTC
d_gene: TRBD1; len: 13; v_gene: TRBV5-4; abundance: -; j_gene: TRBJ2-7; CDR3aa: CASSPGQTYEQYF; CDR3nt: TGTGCCAGCAGCCCGGGACAGACCTACGAGCAGTACTTC
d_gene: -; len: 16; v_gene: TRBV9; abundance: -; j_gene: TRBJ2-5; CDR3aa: CASSVGGTSFQETQYF; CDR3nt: TGTGCCAGCAGCGTAGGGGGTACTAGCTTCCAAGAGACCCAGTACTTC
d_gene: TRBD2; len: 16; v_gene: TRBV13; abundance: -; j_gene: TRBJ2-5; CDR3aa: CASSLGGMLAGRTQYF; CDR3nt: TGTGCCAGCAGCTTAGGGGGCATGCTAGCGGGGCGGACCCAGTACTTC
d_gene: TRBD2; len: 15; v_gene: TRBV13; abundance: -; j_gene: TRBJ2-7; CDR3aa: CASSSLAGGIHEQYF; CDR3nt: TGTGCCAGCAGTTCACTAGCGGGGGGGATCCACGAGCAGTACTTC
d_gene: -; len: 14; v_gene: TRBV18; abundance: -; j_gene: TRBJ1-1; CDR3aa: CASSLDGRATEAFF; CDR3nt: TGTGCCAGCTCACTCGACGGCAGGGCCACTGAAGCTTTCTTT
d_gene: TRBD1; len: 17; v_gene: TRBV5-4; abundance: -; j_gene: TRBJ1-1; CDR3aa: CASSLAQGGSMNTEAFF; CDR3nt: TGTGCCAGCAGCTTGGCCCAGGGGGGATCAATGAACACTGAAGCTTTCTTT
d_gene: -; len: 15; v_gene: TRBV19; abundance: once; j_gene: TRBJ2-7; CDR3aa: CASSIGGVGTYEQYF; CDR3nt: TGTGCCAGTAGTATCGGAGGGGTAGGCACCTACGAGCAGTACTTC
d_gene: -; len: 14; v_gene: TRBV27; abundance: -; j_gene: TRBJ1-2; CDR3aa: CASSLYGSLYGYTF; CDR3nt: TGTGCCAGCAGTTTATACGGCAGCCTCTATGGCTACACCTTC
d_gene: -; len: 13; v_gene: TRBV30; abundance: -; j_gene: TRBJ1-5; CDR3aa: CAWSGDSNQPQHF; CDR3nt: TGTGCCTGGAGTGGGGACAGCAATCAGCCCCAGCATTTT
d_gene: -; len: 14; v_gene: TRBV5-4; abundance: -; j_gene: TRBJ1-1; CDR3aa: CASSLGRVNTEAFF; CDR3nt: TGTGCCAGCAGCTTGGGTAGGGTGAACACTGAAGCTTTCTTT
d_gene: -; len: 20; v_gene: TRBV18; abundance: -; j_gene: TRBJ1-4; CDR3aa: CASSPLGGTSFPTTNEKLFF; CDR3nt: TGTGCCAGCTCACCACTAGGCGGGACCTCTTTCCCAACCACTAATGAAAAACTGTTTTTT
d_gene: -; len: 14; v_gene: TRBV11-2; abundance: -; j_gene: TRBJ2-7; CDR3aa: CASSNTGSGKEQYF; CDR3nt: TGTGCCAGCAGCAACACCGGGAGCGGAAAAGAGCAGTACTTC
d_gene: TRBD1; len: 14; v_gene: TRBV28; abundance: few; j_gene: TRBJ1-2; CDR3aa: CASSITGGTDGYTF; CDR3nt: TGTGCCAGCAGCATAACAGGGGGTACTGATGGCTACACCTTC
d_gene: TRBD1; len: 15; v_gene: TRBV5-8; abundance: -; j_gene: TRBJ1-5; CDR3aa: CASSLDGQGDQPQHF; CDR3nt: TGTGCCAGCAGCTTGGATGGACAGGGTGATCAGCCCCAGCATTTT
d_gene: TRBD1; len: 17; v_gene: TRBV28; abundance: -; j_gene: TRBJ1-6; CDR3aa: CASSLSDRVGLNSPLHF; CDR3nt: TGTGCCAGCAGTTTATCCGACAGGGTCGGCTTGAATTCACCCCTCCACTTT
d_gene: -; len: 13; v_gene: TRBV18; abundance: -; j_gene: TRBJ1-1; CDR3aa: CASSPALNTEAFF; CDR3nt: TGTGCCAGCTCACCTGCACTGAACACTGAAGCTTTCTTT
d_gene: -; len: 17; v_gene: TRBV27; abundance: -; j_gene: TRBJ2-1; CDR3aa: CASSLWAYSGQYNEQFF; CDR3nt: TGTGCCAGCAGTTTATGGGCCTACAGCGGCCAATACAATGAGCAGTTCTTC